The next 13 T cell receptor beta chains were all read from a single sample in a study of cytomegalovirus exposure and HLA in healthy donors. It was with 60 Vbeta and 13 Jbeta primers that the PCR ran. Produced via immunoSEQ multiplex PCR; TCRdb's table is partial and in-frame only. Found here are 190,000 or so clones, approximately 79% of them singletons; the top ten hold approximately 1.5%. Specimen: PBMCs. The receptors were gathered from a girl aged 5-17 years in good health and CMV-seropositive.

CDR3 loop: CASSGGKGAITEAFF. CDR3 sequence (DNA): TGTGCCAGTAGTGGTGGAAAGGGGGCGATTACTGAAGCTTTCTTT. The chain combines TRBV19 with TRBJ1-1, with 7 positions matching TRBD1. The V segment lost 5 bases and the J segment 5 bases; nucleotides outside the gene matches: 11. This CDR3 is built from 15 residues. The germline gives CDR1 LNHDA, CDR2 SQIVND (reference sequence). The whole variable domain, remainder taken from reference TRBV19 and TRBJ1-1, is DGGITQSPKYLFRKEGQNVTLSCEQNLNHDAMYWYRQDPGQGLRLIYYSQIVNDFQKGDIAEGYSVSREKKESFPLTVTSAQKNPTAFYLCASSGGKGAITEAFFGQGTRLTVV.

This chain connects TRBV5-4 to TRBJ1-1, with D perhaps matching TRBD1 (5 bases). Germline values: CDR1 SGHNT, CDR2 YYREEE (reference sequence). This CDR3 contains 14 residues. Deletions cut 4 bases from V and 2 bases from J, with 12 bases between. In DNA form, the CDR3 reads TGTGCCAGCAGCCGGGACGGGGGTAACACTGAAGCTTTCTTT. This translates into CASSRDGGNTEAFF.

The rearrangement links TRBV2 to TRBJ2-7; 8 nucleotides agree with TRBD2. Per the germline V gene, CDR1 is SNHLY and CDR2 is FYNNEI. There are 15 residues in the CDR3. V lost 0 bases, J lost 7 bases, and 8 bases stayed unmatched. CDR3 residues: CASSEAWRGDLEQYF. CDR3 in DNA: TGTGCCAGCAGTGAAGCCTGGCGGGGGGACCTGGAGCAGTACTTC. The variable domain in full, with the rest retrieved from reference TRBV2 and TRBJ2-7, is EPEVTQTPSHQVTQMGQEVILRCVPISNHLYFYWYRQILGQKVEFLVSFYNNEISEKSEIFDDQFSVERPDGSNFTLKIRSTKLEDSAMYFCASSEAWRGDLEQYFGPGTRLTVT.

This clone was detected a few times. The rearrangement joins TRBV6-5 to TRBJ1-2; 8 bases agree with TRBD1. Trimming at V came to 6 bases and at J to 5 bases, leaving 8 bases not matched to a gene. The CDR3 is 14 residues long. Germline CDR1 is MNHEY and CDR2 is SVGAGI. CDR3 region: CASRNRDRMYGYTF. The CDR3 DNA is TGTGCCAGCAGGAACCGGGACAGGATGTATGGCTACACCTTC.

The chain recombines TRBV11-2 with TRBJ2-7; possibly TRBD1 for D (5 bases). V was trimmed by 4 bases and J by 3 bases, leaving 22 bases between them. This CDR3 contains 17 residues. Germline CDR1 SGHAT, CDR2 FQNNGV. The CDR3 here is CASSYPGGRVGVYEQYF. The DNA of the CDR3 is TGTGCCAGCAGCTACCCCGGTGGCAGGGTAGGGGTCTACGAGCAGTACTTC. The variable domain in full, completed from reference TRBV11-2 and TRBJ2-7, reads EAGVAQSPRYKIIEKRQSVAFWCNPISGHATLYWYQQILGQGPKLLIQFQNNGVVDDSQLPKDRFSAERLKGVDSTLKIQPAKLEDSAVYLCASSYPGGRVGVYEQYFGPGTRLTVT.

This clone was counted between two and nine times. The chain links TRBV5-6 to TRBJ2-7, with unresolved D. From germline, CDR1 is SGHDT and CDR2 YYEEEE. The CDR3 loop spans 13 amino acids. Between the trimmed V and J ends, which lost 0 bases and 3 bases, there was a span of 7 bases. The CDR3 coding sequence is TGTGCCAGCAGCTTGGGGCAGATCTACGAGCAGTACTTC. Protein sequence: CASSLGQIYEQYF. Variable domain in full (rest from reference TRBV5-6 and TRBJ2-7): DAGVTQSPTHLIKTRGQQVTLRCSPKSGHDTVSWYQQALGQGPQFIFQYYEEEERQRGNFPDRFSGHQFPNYSSELNVNALLLGDSALYLCASSLGQIYEQYFGPGTRLTVT.

The V gene is TRBV6-1, the J gene TRBJ2-7, with 9 bases lining up with TRBD1. Germline-derived CDR1 and CDR2 are MNHNS and SASEGT. This CDR3 has 15 residues. V dropped 7 bases and J dropped 2; count of bases not matched to a gene: 9. In DNA form, the CDR3 reads TGTGCCAGCACCCTGGGGGGACAGGGACCCTACGAGCAGTACTTC. Its protein is CASTLGGQGPYEQYF.

This clone was picked up one time. This chain connects TRBV27 to TRBJ2-7; 12 bases map to TRBD1. The V gene's germline CDR1 is MNHEY and CDR2 SMNVEV (reference sequence). The length of the CDR3 is 16 residues. The V segment lost 6 bases and the J segment 4 bases; nucleotides outside the gene matches: 10. This chain's CDR3 is CASSRSSGQGAYEQYF. CDR3 in DNA: TGTGCCAGCAGCCGAAGTTCGGGACAGGGGGCTTACGAGCAGTACTTC.

This rearrangement joins TRBV14 to TRBJ2-7; 7 nucleotides align to TRBD1. Germline V gene lookup returns CDR1 SGHDN and CDR2 FVKESK. Germline trimming cut 4 bases from V and 1 base from J; bases unmatched to any gene: 7. The CDR3 runs to 15 residues. The chain's CDR3 is CASSLRDSPSYEQYF. For the CDR3, the DNA is TGTGCCAGCAGCCTCCGGGACAGCCCTTCCTACGAGCAGTACTTC.

This chain links TRBV4-3 with TRBJ1-1; 7 bases align to TRBD1. After removal of 4 bases from V and 0 bases from J, the junction contained 5 bases not matched to a gene. The CDR3 is made up of 15 amino acids. From germline, CDR1 is LGHNA and CDR2 YSLEER. For the CDR3, the DNA is TGCGCCAGCAGCCTCCTGACAGGGATGAACACTGAAGCTTTCTTT. Translated, it gives CASSLLTGMNTEAFF.

The J gene is TRBJ1-2, the V gene TRBV4-3; perhaps TRBD1 as D (5 bases). CDR1 LGHNA and CDR2 YSLEER come from the germline V gene. V lost 1 base, J lost 4 bases, and 7 bases lay in between. This CDR3 contains 13 residues. The CDR3 DNA reads TGCGCCAGCAGCCAAGGTCAGGGCTATGGCTACACCTTC. It codes for CASSQGQGYGYTF.

The chain combines TRBV10-3 with TRBJ2-1; 11 bases match TRBD2. V lost 6 bases, J lost 9 bases, and 13 bases stayed unmatched. The CDR3 runs to 16 residues. Per germline, CDR1 ENHRY and CDR2 SYGVKD. CDR3 nucleotides: TGTGCCATCAGGGGCCCTATAGCGGGGGGGCCCAGTGAGCAGTTCTTC. Translating it yields CAIRGPIAGGPSEQFF.

V is TRBV10-3 and J is TRBJ2-7; D perhaps matches TRBD1 (6 bases). The CDR3 totals 14 residues. The ends were cut back, 8 bases at V and 2 bases at J, with 16 bases in the middle. Germline V gives CDR1 ENHRY, CDR2 SYGVKD. In DNA form, the CDR3 reads TGTGCCATCGCCTCCGGGACAACGACCTACGAGCAGTACTTC. It is translated as CAIASGTTTYEQYF.